One and the same sample provided the 20 T cell receptor beta chains below, sequenced in a study of Ad26.COV2.S vaccination and SARS-CoV-2 variants. Indicated treatment: around 19 received Ad26.COV2.S at low or high dose, single or two shots; roughly five received placebo; per-sample allocation not given. All samples were drawn on day 63, counting from the first vaccine or placebo injection. Measured with immunoSEQ multiplex PCR; TCRdb has only the in-frame clones, and not every one. Of about 400,000 clones detected, 75% to 90% appear once; the ten largest clones hold about 2%. The sequenced sample was peripheral blood, obtained in a trial of Ad26.COV2.S vaccine versus placebo. The receptors come from a person between 18 and 65 years old who received the Ad26.COV2.S COVID-19 vaccine or a placebo.

This clone was seen a handful of times. This sequence joins TRBV24-1 and TRBJ2-3, with unresolved D. Germline V gives CDR1 KGHDR, CDR2 SFDVKD. The CDR3 has 14 amino acids. The V gene lost 7 bases and the J gene lost 2 bases, with 12 bases spanning the gap. This chain's CDR3 is CATRKGPHTDTQYF. CDR3 in DNA: TGTGCCACCAGAAAGGGCCCCCACACAGATACGCAGTATTTT.

The chain has TRBV12-3 or TRBV12-4 and TRBJ2-7; 7 nucleotides agree with TRBD2. With V trimmed by 5 bases and J by 3 bases, 4 bases remained unmatched. This CDR3 has 13 amino acids. CDR3 residues: CASSRDYHYEQYF. The DNA for the CDR3 is TGTGCCAGCAGTCGGGACTATCACTACGAGCAGTACTTC.

The CDR3 sequence is CASSKGGQGPPNEKLFF. Written as DNA, the CDR3 is TGTGCCAGCAGCAAAGGGGGACAGGGACCGCCTAATGAAAAACTGTTTTTT. This chain uses TRBV21-1 with TRBJ1-4; the D call TRBD1 from the table was never checked on the DNA. TRBV21-1 is deemed a pseudogene. This CDR3 is built from 17 residues.

The rearrangement links TRBV30 to TRBJ1-1; tentative D call: TRBD1 (5 bases). The germline V gene encodes CDR1 GTSNPN and CDR2 SVGIG (reference sequence). V lost 3 bases to trimming and J lost 1 base, with 18 bases between them. CDR3 length: 16 amino acids. DNA of the CDR3: TGTGCCTGGAGCCCTTCGAGGGGCAGAAAGAACACTGAAGCTTTCTTT. As protein: CAWSPSRGRKNTEAFF.

The V call is TRBV11-2, the J call TRBJ2-2, with unresolved D. V was cut by 1 base and J by 3 bases, with 6 bases left in between. Germline values: CDR1 SGHAT, CDR2 FQNNGV. This CDR3 contains 14 residues. CDR3 loop: CASSLGPYTGELFF. CDR3 nucleotide sequence: TGTGCCAGCAGCTTAGGGCCATACACCGGGGAGCTGTTTTTT.

The chain recombines TRBV7-2 with TRBJ2-1; D perhaps matches TRBD1 (6 bases). The CDR3 consists of 15 residues. Germline-derived CDR1 and CDR2 are SGHTA and FQGNSA. V lost 5 bases to trimming and J lost 0 bases, with 11 bases between them. DNA of the CDR3: TGTGCCAGCAGCCTACAAGGGGGCTCCTACAATGAGCAGTTCTTC. This gives the protein CASSLQGGSYNEQFF.

The chain links TRBV1 to TRBJ2-7; the listed D gene, TRBD2, was not tested against the DNA. TRBV1 is assigned pseudogene status. This CDR3 region has 17 residues. The CDR3 protein is CTSSQDMRLAGAHEQYF. In nucleotides, the CDR3 is TGCACCAGCAGCCAAGATATGCGGCTAGCGGGAGCCCACGAGCAGTACTTC.

J is TRBJ2-7 and V is TRBV4-1; D could derive from TRBD1 or TRBD2 (6 bases each). Germline V lookup: CDR1 MGHRA, CDR2 YSYEKL. CDR3 length: 15 amino acids. The V end was cut by 1 base, the J end by 2 bases, with 12 bases between. As DNA, the CDR3 is TGCGCCAGCAGCCAAGGCGGGACAAGAGCCTACGAGCAGTACTTC. This encodes CASSQGGTRAYEQYF.

This clone was counted only a few times. This sequence joins TRBV7-9 and TRBJ1-1; 8 bases match TRBD1. Germline V gene sequence: CDR1 SEHNR, CDR2 FQNEAQ (reference sequence). The CDR3 has 15 residues. V lost 5 bases to trimming and J lost 0 bases; unmatched junction nucleotides: 5. In DNA form, the CDR3 reads TGTGCCAGCAGCACCCAGGGGGCCTTGAACACTGAAGCTTTCTTT. Encoded protein: CASSTQGALNTEAFF.

This chain joins TRBV28 and TRBJ1-2; no definite D call. Germline V CDR1 and CDR2: MDHEN, SYDVKM. CDR3 length: 15 amino acids. V lost 9 bases, J lost 2 bases, and 19 bases lay in between. The CDR3 DNA reads as TGTGCCAGTCATCCTGGCCAGGCTGGAAACTATGGCTACACCTTC. Residues: CASHPGQAGNYGYTF.

The chain couples TRBV4-1 to TRBJ1-3; TRBD1 might be the D (6 bases). CDR3 size: 17 residues. V lost 3 bases and J 1 base, leaving 16 bases between the germline ends. From germline, CDR1 is MGHRA and CDR2 YSYEKL. CDR3 DNA: TGCGCCAGCAGCCAGGGGAGGGGGGTTAGGTCTGGAAACACCATATATTTT. Translation gives CASSQGRGVRSGNTIYF.

The rearrangement uses TRBV5-1 and TRBJ1-1, with a possible D match to TRBD1 (5 bases). This CDR3 contains 15 residues. Germline V CDR1 and CDR2: SGHRS, YFSETQ. Trimming took off 7 bases at V and 5 bases at J, with 21 bases between the two ends. The CDR3, as DNA: TGCGCCAGCCGGCTGAACAACAGAGGGGAGACTGAAGCTTTCTTT. The encoded protein is CASRLNNRGETEAFF.

The chain has TRBV5-5 and TRBJ1-4; a weak D match, TRBD1 (6 bases). From germline, CDR1 is SGHKS and CDR2 YYEKEE (reference sequence). The CDR3 extends over 13 amino acids. V gave up 2 bases and J gave up 7 bases, with 9 bases separating them. Written as DNA, the CDR3 is TGTGCCAGCAGCTTTCAGGGGAGTGAAAAACTGTTTTTT. Translating gives CASSFQGSEKLFF.

The chain uses TRBV2 and TRBJ2-7; D is possibly TRBD2 (5 bases). The CDR3 spans 14 residues. Trimming cost V 11 bases and J 3 bases, with 20 bases left between them. In germline, CDR1 is SNHLY, CDR2 FYNNEI. CDR3 protein: CASAREPGDYEQYF. The CDR3 nucleotides are TGTGCCTCAGCCCGGGAACCCGGGGACTACGAGCAGTACTTC.

The chain links TRBV30 to TRBJ2-1; tentative D call: TRBD2 (5 bases). Trimming took 1 base from V and 7 from J, leaving 8 bases between them. Per germline, CDR1 GTSNPN and CDR2 SVGIG (reference sequence). The CDR3 runs 12 residues. The CDR3 protein is CAWSDSVNEQFF. CDR3 DNA sequence: TGTGCCTGGAGTGATAGCGTTAATGAGCAGTTCTTC.

This clone has only a few counts. The CDR3 loop is CASSPQYTEAFF. In DNA form, the CDR3 reads TGTGCCAGCAGCCCCCAATATACTGAAGCTTTCTTT. V gene TRBV11-2 combines with J gene TRBJ1-1; D call uncertain. The CDR3 contains 12 residues. Trimming removed 5 bases at V and 5 bases at J, with 9 bases between. Germline values: CDR1 SGHAT, CDR2 FQNNGV.

The rearrangement uses TRBV13 and TRBJ2-3; D is undetermined. The germline gives CDR1 PRHDT, CDR2 FYEKMQ (reference sequence). This CDR3 is 15 amino acids long. V dropped 2 bases and J dropped 4 bases, with 13 bases sitting between them. The CDR3 sequence: CASSLPTGASDTQYF. CDR3 nucleotide sequence: TGTGCCAGCAGCTTACCCACCGGAGCGTCAGATACGCAGTATTTT.

Concerning this clone itself: Other DNA sequences in the same sample also yield this CDR3. J is TRBJ2-7 and V is TRBV7-9; D possibly matches TRBD1 or TRBD2 (5 bases each). CDR3 length equals 13 residues. Germline V gene data show CDR1 as SEHNR and CDR2 as FQNEAQ (reference sequence). V was cut by 1 base and J by 2 bases, with 6 bases left in between. CDR3 in DNA: TGTGCCAGCAGCTTAGGGGGACCCTACGAGCAGTACTTC. Translated: CASSLGGPYEQYF.

The J gene is TRBJ2-5, the V gene TRBV2, with 10 bases lining up with TRBD2. The J segment lost 5 bases and the V segment lost 6 bases, leaving 12 bases of the junction unmatched. Germline V gene lookup returns CDR1 SNHLY and CDR2 FYNNEI. The CDR3 contains 16 residues. As DNA, the CDR3 is TGTGCCAGCAGGATCGCTAGCGGGGGCCTCGAGGAGACCCAGTACTTC. It yields the protein CASRIASGGLEETQYF.

V usage is TRBV3-1 (or the pseudogene TRBV3-2) and J usage is TRBJ2-3, with 8 nucleotides matching TRBD2. The CDR3 is 13 residues long. The junction had 6 bases not matched to a gene; V was cut back by 7 bases and J by 6 bases. Germline V lookup: CDR1 LGHDT, CDR2 YNNKEL (reference sequence). The CDR3 region is CASKAGGGDTQYF. DNA for the CDR3: TGTGCCAGCAAGGCGGGAGGAGGGGATACGCAGTATTTT.